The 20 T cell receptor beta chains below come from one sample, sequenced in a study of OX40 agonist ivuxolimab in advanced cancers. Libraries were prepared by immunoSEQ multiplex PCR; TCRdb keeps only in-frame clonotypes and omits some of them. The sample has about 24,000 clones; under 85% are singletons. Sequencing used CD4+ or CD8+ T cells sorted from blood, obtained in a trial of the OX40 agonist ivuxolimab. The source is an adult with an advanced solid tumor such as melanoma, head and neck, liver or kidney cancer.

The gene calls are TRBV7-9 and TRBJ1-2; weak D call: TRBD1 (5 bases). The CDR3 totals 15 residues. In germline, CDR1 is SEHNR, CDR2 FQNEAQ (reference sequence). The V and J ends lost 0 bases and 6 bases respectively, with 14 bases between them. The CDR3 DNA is TGTGCCAGCAGCTTAGCTTCCAGGGACGGGGATGGCTACACCTTC. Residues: CASSLASRDGDGYTF.

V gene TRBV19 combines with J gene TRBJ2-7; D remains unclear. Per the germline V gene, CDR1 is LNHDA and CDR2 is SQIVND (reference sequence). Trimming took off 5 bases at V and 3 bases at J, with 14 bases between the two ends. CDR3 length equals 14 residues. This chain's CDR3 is CASSLTENIYEQYF. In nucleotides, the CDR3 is TGTGCCAGTAGTCTAACAGAAAATATCTACGAGCAGTACTTC.

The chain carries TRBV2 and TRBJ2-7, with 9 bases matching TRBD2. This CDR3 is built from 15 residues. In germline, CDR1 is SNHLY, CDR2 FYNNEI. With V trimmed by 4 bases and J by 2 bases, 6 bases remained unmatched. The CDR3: CASSVMAGGAYEQYF. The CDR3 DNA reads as TGTGCCAGCAGTGTGATGGCGGGGGGGGCCTACGAGCAGTACTTC.

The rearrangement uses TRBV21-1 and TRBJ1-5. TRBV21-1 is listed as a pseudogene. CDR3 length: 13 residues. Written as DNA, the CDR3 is TGTGCCAGCAGCTACTCCAGACCCGGCCCCCAGCATTTT. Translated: CASSYSRPGPQHF.

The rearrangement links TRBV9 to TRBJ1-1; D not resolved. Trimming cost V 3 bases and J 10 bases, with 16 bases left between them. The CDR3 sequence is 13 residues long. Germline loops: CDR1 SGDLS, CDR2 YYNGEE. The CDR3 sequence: CASSENRAPTAFF. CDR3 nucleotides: TGTGCCAGCAGCGAGAATCGGGCCCCGACAGCTTTCTTT.

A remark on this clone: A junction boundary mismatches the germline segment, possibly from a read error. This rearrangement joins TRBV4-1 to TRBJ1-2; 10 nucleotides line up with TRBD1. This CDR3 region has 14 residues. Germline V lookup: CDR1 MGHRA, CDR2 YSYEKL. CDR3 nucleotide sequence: TGCGTCAGCAGCCAAGCAGGGACAGGGGATGGCTACACCTTC. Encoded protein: CVSSQAGTGDGYTF.

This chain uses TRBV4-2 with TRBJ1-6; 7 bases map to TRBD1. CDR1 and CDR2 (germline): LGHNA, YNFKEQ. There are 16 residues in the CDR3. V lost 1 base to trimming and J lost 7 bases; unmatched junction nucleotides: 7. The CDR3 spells CASSQVQTGLNSPLHF. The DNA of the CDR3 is TGTGCCAGCAGCCAAGTGCAGACAGGGTTGAATTCACCCCTCCACTTT.

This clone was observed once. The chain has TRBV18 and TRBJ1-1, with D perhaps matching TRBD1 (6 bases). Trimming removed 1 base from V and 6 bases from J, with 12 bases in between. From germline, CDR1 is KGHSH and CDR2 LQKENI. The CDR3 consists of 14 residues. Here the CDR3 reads CASSPQAGVAEAFF. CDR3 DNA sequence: TGTGCCAGCTCACCACAGGCAGGGGTAGCTGAAGCTTTCTTT.

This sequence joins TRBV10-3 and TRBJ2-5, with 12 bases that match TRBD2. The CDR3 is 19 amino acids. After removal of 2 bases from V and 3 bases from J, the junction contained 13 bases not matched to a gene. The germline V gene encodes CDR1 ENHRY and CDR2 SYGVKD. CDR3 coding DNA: TGTGCCATCAGTGAGCCCTGGACTAGCGGGATACAAGGCGAAGAGACCCAGTACTTC. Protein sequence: CAISEPWTSGIQGEETQYF.

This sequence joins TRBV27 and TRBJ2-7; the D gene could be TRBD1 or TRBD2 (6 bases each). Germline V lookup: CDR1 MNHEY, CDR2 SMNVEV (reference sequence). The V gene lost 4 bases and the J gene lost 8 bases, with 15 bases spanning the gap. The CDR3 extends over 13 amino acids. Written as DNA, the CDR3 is TGTGCCAGCAGTTCAAGCCCCGGGGGCAAGCAGTACTTC. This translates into CASSSSPGGKQYF.

CDR3 nucleotides: TGTGCCAGCAGCTTATTAGGGCAGGGGTCCTACGAGCAGTACTTC. This translates into CASSLLGQGSYEQYF. This rearrangement joins TRBV11-2 to TRBJ2-7, with a possible D match to TRBD1 (6 bases). Trimming shortened V by 2 bases and J by 1 base, and 12 bases separated the two germline ends. Germline V CDR1 and CDR2: SGHAT, FQNNGV. CDR3 length equals 15 residues.

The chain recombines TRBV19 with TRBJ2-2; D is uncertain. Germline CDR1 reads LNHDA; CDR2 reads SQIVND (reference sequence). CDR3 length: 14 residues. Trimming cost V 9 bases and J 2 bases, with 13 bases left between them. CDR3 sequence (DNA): TGTGCCAGCTCAGTCTCCGGTAACACCGGGGAGCTGTTTTTT. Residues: CASSVSGNTGELFF.

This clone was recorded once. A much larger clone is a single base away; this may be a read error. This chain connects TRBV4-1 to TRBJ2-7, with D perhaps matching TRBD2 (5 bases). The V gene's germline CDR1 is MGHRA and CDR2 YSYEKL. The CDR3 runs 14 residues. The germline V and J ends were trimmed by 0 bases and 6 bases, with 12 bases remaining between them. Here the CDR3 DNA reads TGCGCCAGCAGCCAAGATCTTGGAGGCTCCGAGCAGTACTTC. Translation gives CASSQDLGGSEQYF.

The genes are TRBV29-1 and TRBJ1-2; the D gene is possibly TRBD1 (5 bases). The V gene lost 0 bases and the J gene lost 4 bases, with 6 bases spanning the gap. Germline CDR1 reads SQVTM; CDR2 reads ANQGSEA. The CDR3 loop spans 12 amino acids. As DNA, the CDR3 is TGCAGCGTTGAAGAGGGACCCTATGGCTACACCTTC. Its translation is CSVEEGPYGYTF. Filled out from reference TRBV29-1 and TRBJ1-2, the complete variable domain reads SAVISQKPSRDICQRGTSLTIQCQVDSQVTMMFWYRQQPGQSLTLIATANQGSEATYESGFVIDKFPISRPNLTFSTLTVSNMSPEDSSIYLCSVEEGPYGYTFGSGTRLTVV.

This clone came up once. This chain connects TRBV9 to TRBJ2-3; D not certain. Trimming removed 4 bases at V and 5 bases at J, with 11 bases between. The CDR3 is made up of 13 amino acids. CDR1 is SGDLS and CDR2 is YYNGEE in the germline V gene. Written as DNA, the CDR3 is TGTGCCAGCAGCCCCCAGGTCCAAGATACGCAGTATTTT. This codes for CASSPQVQDTQYF.

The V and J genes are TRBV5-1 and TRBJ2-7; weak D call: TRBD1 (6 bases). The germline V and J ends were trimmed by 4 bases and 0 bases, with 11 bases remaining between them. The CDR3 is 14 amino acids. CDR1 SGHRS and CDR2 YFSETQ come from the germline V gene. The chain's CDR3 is CASSRDRISYEQYF. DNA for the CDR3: TGCGCCAGCAGCCGCGACAGGATCTCCTACGAGCAGTACTTC.

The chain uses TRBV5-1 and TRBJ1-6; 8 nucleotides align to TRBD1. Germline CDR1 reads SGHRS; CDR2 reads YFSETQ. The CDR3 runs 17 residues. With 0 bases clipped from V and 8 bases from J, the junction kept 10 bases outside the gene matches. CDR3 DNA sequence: TGCGCCAGCAGCTTGGAACCCCAGGGGGCGATTCATTCACCCCTCCACTTT. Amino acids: CASSLEPQGAIHSPLHF.

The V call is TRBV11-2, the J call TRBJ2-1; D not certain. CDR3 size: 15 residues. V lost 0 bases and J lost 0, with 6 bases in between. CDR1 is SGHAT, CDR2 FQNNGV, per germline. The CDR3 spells CASSLEWGSYNEQFF. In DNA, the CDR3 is TGTGCCAGCAGCTTAGAATGGGGCTCCTACAATGAGCAGTTCTTC.

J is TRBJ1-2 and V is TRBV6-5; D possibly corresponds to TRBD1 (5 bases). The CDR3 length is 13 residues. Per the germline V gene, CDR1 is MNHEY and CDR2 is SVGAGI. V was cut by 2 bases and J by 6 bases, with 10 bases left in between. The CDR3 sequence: CASSYGGENGYTF. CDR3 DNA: TGTGCCAGCAGTTACGGGGGGGAGAATGGCTACACCTTC.

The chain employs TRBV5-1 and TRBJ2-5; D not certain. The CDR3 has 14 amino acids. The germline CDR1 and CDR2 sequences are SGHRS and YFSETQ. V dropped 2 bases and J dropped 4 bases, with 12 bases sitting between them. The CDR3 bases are TGCGCCAGCAGCTTTAACAGCCGTGGAGAGACCCAGTACTTC. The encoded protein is CASSFNSRGETQYF.